This T cell receptor beta chain was found in a study of long-term antiretroviral therapy in people with HIV. The study's findings and limits: The study found narrower CDR3 length ranges in HIV repertoires than in controls. Clones showing expansion before ART dominated the repertoire at all time points.

This clone has a single count. Its antigen remains unidentified. No fewer than two post-ART and no fewer than one pre-ART PBMC samples existed for each donor. Samples held roughly 0.85-10 million cryopreserved PBMC before DNA extraction. Trimming left V 3 bases short and J 0 bases short, with 15 bases between. Germline CDR1 reads MDHEN; CDR2 reads SYDVKM. CDR3 length: 17 residues. Run at survey level, the immunoSEQ assay was version v3.0. Assay: immunoSEQ multiplex PCR; the TCRdb copy retains only in-frame clones and omits some. The data hold about 29,000 clones, with roughly nine tenths observed a single time.

Sequenced material: unsorted PBMCs, taken roughly 5 years before starting antiretroviral therapy. The gene calls are TRBV28 and TRBJ1-3; D possibly corresponds to TRBD1 (5 bases). This sequence originates from a man between 45 and 60 years old with HIV. The CDR3 DNA reads TGTGCCAGCAGTTTGTATGCTGTACAGGACTCTGGAAACACCATATATTTT. Its translation: CASSLYAVQDSGNTIYF.